This TCR beta chain was documented in a study of response to subunit inactivated influenza vaccine. Study-wide results and limits: Authors proposed each seasonal influenza vaccination draws in few new T cells.

This clonotype occurred a few times. Its antigen is still unknown. TCRdb independently ran MiXCR on the RT-PCR reads; one entry per CDR3 protein. Of roughly 500,000 distinct CDR3 sequences listed, roughly 27% are singletons. The source is a man in his fifties who received an inactivated influenza vaccine. Sequenced here: CD4+ T cells sorted from PBMCs, sampled more than 4 days after vaccination.

The CDR3 sequence is CSARDSATNEKLFF. The CDR3 region has the DNA TGCAGTGCTAGAGACAGCGCAACTAATGAAAAACTGTTTTTT. This chain uses TRBV20-1 with TRBJ1-4, with D unresolved. This CDR3 is 14 amino acids long. Per the germline V gene, CDR1 is DFQATT and CDR2 is SNEGSKA (reference sequence). V lost 0 bases and J 0 bases, leaving 5 bases between the germline ends.